Sequencing of this T cell receptor beta chain was carried out in a study of STAT5B mutations in CD4+ large granular lymphocyte leukemia. Remarks on this clone: Its antigen is not known.

Germline CDR1 MNHNS, CDR2 SASEGT. The CDR3 is 15 residues long. J gave up 4 bases and V 1 base, and 7 bases lay outside the gene matches. Healthy controls were blood donor buffy coats. Clones were sequenced by immunoSEQ multiplex PCR, and TCRdb holds only the in-frame ones, with some missing. This table holds about 40,000 clones, roughly 80% found once. The study's findings and limits: No patients shared main leukemic clonotypes, though about 26% appeared at low frequency elsewhere. Higher CD4+ than CD8+ T-LGLL clonality might reflect small sample size. TRBV06-family usage was enriched in top patient clones (8/27) versus controls (2/35).

The sequence came from a human donor in good health. The chain couples TRBV6-1 to TRBJ2-7; 7 bases agree with TRBD1. Sequences were obtained from CD4+ T cells from blood buffy coats. The CDR3 sequence: CASSEGIRGWYEQYF. CDR3 coding DNA: TGTGCCAGCAGTGAAGGGATCAGGGGGTGGTACGAGCAGTACTTC.